These 3 T cell receptor beta chains originate from one sample sequenced in a study of shared clonotypes between healthy human individuals. The table came from immunoSEQ multiplex PCR; TCRdb's copy has only in-frame clones and leaves some out. The top ten hold around 0.13% of the sample, which has roughly 2 million clones, 85% to 95% seen once. Sequencing used naive CD4+ T cells sorted from blood. Subset described: CD45RA+ positively selected. These TCRs come from a man aged 18-30 years in good health.

V and J are TRBV18 and TRBJ1-1; perhaps TRBD1 as D (6 bases). The germline V and J ends were trimmed by 4 bases and 4 bases, with 13 bases remaining between them. The CDR3 totals 14 residues. The germline V gene has CDR1 KGHSH and CDR2 LQKENI. In DNA, the CDR3 is TGTGCCAGCTCACTACAGGGCCGAGGCACTGAAGCTTTCTTT. It yields the protein CASSLQGRGTEAFF.

The rearrangement joins TRBV6-1 to TRBJ1-6; maybe TRBD1 (5 bases). The CDR3 totals 15 residues. The V and J ends lost 0 bases and 14 bases respectively, with 17 bases between them. The germline V gene has CDR1 MNHNS and CDR2 SASEGT. CDR3 in DNA: TGTGCCAGCAGTGAAGCGCCGGGACCGCCTAACACCCTCCACTTT. Its protein is CASSEAPGPPNTLHF.

This clone was seen just once. This chain uses TRBV7-3 with TRBJ2-3; D is perhaps TRBD2 (5 bases). V shed 0 bases and J shed 4 bases, with 17 bases lying between them. The CDR3 is made up of 17 amino acids. Germline V gene data show CDR1 as SGHTA and CDR2 as FQGTGA. CDR3 sequence reads: CASSLTRPGEGADTQYF. The CDR3 DNA reads TGTGCCAGCAGCTTAACTCGACCGGGTGAGGGCGCAGATACGCAGTATTTT.